The rows below give T cell receptor beta chains drawn from one sample of a study of TIL therapy for anti-PD-1-resistant metastatic lung cancer. Sequencing used immunoSEQ multiplex PCR; TCRdb keeps in-frame clones, though not all of them. This sample has tens of thousands of clones, with 72% found just once. The source was tumor tissue, collected at baseline. These receptors were collected from a person aged 25 to 85 with non-small cell lung cancer. Each CDR3 is given with its conserved first and last residue. A D gene is named only where the DNA matches it firmly. Clone sizes are given selectively: once, few, many, or a class where the clone is expanded.

>.|TRBJ2-6|TRBV5-1|14|.
TGCGCCAGCAGAATAGGGTCTGGGGCCAACGTCCTGACTTTC
CASRIGSGANVLTF
>.|TRBJ2-3|TRBV4-3|16|.
TGCGCCAGCAGCCAAGACAGTACGACCCCCACAGATACGCAGTATTTT
CASSQDSTTPTDTQYF
>.|TRBJ1-2|TRBV19|15|.
TGTGCCAGTATCATGAACGTTGGGGCTAACTATGGCTACACCTTC
CASIMNVGANYGYTF
>.|TRBJ1-6|TRBV7-8|16|few
TGTGCCAGCACCCCTGCACCGGGGTCGGGTGGCTCACCCCTCCACTTT
CASTPAPGSGGSPLHF
>.|TRBJ2-2|TRBV6-6|15|.
TGTGCCAGCAGTTTTGGGGGGAGGAACACCGGGGAGCTGTTTTTT
CASSFGGRNTGELFF
>.|TRBJ1-2|TRBV7-9|14|few
TGTGCCAGCAGCTTTGCAGTAACTAACTATGGCTACACCTTC
CASSFAVTNYGYTF
>.|TRBJ2-1|TRBV7-9|11|.
TGTGCCGCAGGAGGCCCTAATGAGCAGTTCTTC
CAAGGPNEQFF
>TRBD1|TRBJ2-4|TRBV14|17|.
TGTGCCAGCACCGCGGACAGGGGAGGAGGGGCCAAAAACATTCAGTACTTC
CASTADRGGGAKNIQYF
>TRBD2|TRBJ2-7|TRBV4-1|15|.
TGCGCCAGCAGCCGGGCGGGGGGGCCCTCCTACGAGCAGTACTTC
CASSRAGGPSYEQYF
>TRBD1|TRBJ1-1|TRBV2|14|once
TGTGCCAGAGAGAAGGACAGGGAGAACACTGAAGCTTTCTTT
CAREKDRENTEAFF
>TRBD1|TRBJ2-1|TRBV7-9|16|.
TGTGCCAGCAGCTCCCTAACCGGGACAGGGATAAATGAGCAGTTCTTC
CASSSLTGTGINEQFF
>.|TRBJ1-6|TRBV29-1|13|.
TGCGCTTCTAGGATGGGGCTAGATTCACCCCTCCACTTT
CASRMGLDSPLHF
>.|TRBJ2-3|TRBV19|12|.
TGTGCCAGTAGTACGGCCACAGATACGCAGTATTTT
CASSTATDTQYF
>.|TRBJ2-7|TRBV7-9|14|.
TGTGCCAGCAGCATCGGAGGGGGGGGCTCCGAGCAGTACTTC
CASSIGGGGSEQYF
>.|TRBJ2-2|TRBV2|17|.
TGTGCCAGCGACAATGGGCTCACAGGGACGAACACCGGGGAGCTGTTTTTT
CASDNGLTGTNTGELFF
>TRBD1|TRBJ1-1|TRBV13|16|.
TGTGCCAGCAGCCTGGGGACAGGGTGGGGGAACACTGAAGCTTTCTTT
CASSLGTGWGNTEAFF
>.|TRBJ1-6|TRBV6-1|10|.
TGTGCCTCTGGAGGATCACCCCTCCACTTT
CASGGSPLHF
>TRBD1|TRBJ1-1|TRBV4-3|15|.
TGCGCCAGCAGCCAAAGACAGGGCGGAATGAGTGAAGCTTTCTTT
CASSQRQGGMSEAFF
>TRBD1|TRBJ1-6|TRBV6-6|15|.
TGTGCCAGCAGTTACGGGGCAGGGGGCGATTCACCCCTCCACTTT
CASSYGAGGDSPLHF
>TRBD1|TRBJ2-7|TRBV28|14|.
TGTGCCAGCAGATGGGACAGATTGACCCACGAGCAGTACTTC
CASRWDRLTHEQYF
>.|TRBJ1-5|TRBV18|13|few
TGTGCCAGCTCACCAGACTCCAATCAGCCCCAGCATTTT
CASSPDSNQPQHF
>TRBD1|TRBJ2-5|TRBV7-9|13|few
TGTGCCAGCAGGGACAGGCGCCAAGAGACCCAGTACTTC
CASRDRRQETQYF
>.|TRBJ1-3|TRBV11-2|15|.
TGTGCCAGCAGCTTATCGTTGCCATCGGGAGAAGCCATATATTTT
CASSLSLPSGEAIYF
>TRBD2|TRBJ2-5|TRBV19|17|.
TGTGCCAGTAGTATCACTGGGACTAGCGGGGGGTCAGAGACCCAGTACTTC
CASSITGTSGGSETQYF
>TRBD2|TRBJ2-5|TRBV5-4|16|once
TGTGCCAGCAGCCCGATACTAGCGGGGTTCCAAGAGACCCAGTACTTC
CASSPILAGFQETQYF
>TRBD2|TRBJ2-3|TRBV11-2|15|.
TGTGCCAGCAGCGTTCTTAGCGGGGGGGGAGATACGCAGTATTTT
CASSVLSGGGDTQYF
>TRBD2|TRBJ2-1|TRBV2|15|.
TGTGCCAGCACCGTTGGACTAGCGGGTCCCAATGAGCAGTTCTTC
CASTVGLAGPNEQFF
>.|TRBJ2-5|TRBV29-1|15|.
TGCAGCGTTGAGGGACTCAAGGGGCATCAAGAGACCCAGTACTTC
CSVEGLKGHQETQYF
>.|TRBJ2-2|TRBV4-3|17|once
TGCGCCAGCAGCCAAGACGGACCCTTGTCCCTCACCGGGGAGCTGTTTTTT
CASSQDGPLSLTGELFF
>TRBD2|TRBJ2-3|TRBV4-2|15|.
TGTGCCAGCAGCCAAGAACTAGCGGGCTCAGATACGCAGTATTTT
CASSQELAGSDTQYF
>.|TRBJ1-1|TRBV27|18|.
TGTGCCAGCAGTTTAGTGGGAATGGGGGCATGGGGGGACACTGAAGCTTTCTTT
CASSLVGMGAWGDTEAFF
>TRBD1|TRBJ1-1|TRBV9|15|.
TGTGCCAGCAGCGTAGTCCCCAGGGGGGACACTGAAGCTTTCTTT
CASSVVPRGDTEAFF
>.|TRBJ2-3|TRBV5-1|15|.
TGCGCCAGCAGCTCGACGGGACTCGCCGCAGATACGCAGTATTTT
CASSSTGLAADTQYF
>.|TRBJ1-5|TRBV5-1|15|once
TGCGCCAGCAGCTTGGGGGCAGCCGACAATCAGCCCCAGCATTTT
CASSLGAADNQPQHF
>.|TRBJ2-3|TRBV29-1|19|.
TGCAGCGTGGGGACCCCTCGGGGCTCCCTAGTATCTAGCACAGATACGCAGTATTTT
CSVGTPRGSLVSSTDTQYF
>.|TRBJ1-2|TRBV15|12|.
TGTGCCACCCACGGGACGAACTATGGCTACACCTTC
CATHGTNYGYTF
>TRBD1|TRBJ2-7|TRBV18|12|.
TGTGCCAGCTCACCGACAGGGCCCGGGCAGTACTTC
CASSPTGPGQYF
>.|TRBJ2-3|TRBV7-7|16|.
TGTGCCAGCAGCTCCCGAAGACGATATCGGTCTCATACGCAGTATTTT
CASSSRRRYRSHTQYF
>.|TRBJ1-5|TRBV11-3|13|.
TGTGCCAGCAGCTTAAACCGAAATCAGCCCCAGCATTTT
CASSLNRNQPQHF
>.|TRBJ1-1|TRBV20-1|10|.
TGCAGTAACAGCAAGACTGAAGCTTTCTTT
CSNSKTEAFF
>.|TRBJ1-3|TRBV14|15|few
TGTGCCAGCAGCCAAGGGTACTACTCTGGAAACACCATATATTTT
CASSQGYYSGNTIYF
>.|TRBJ1-2|TRBV5-6|12|.
TGTGCCAGCAGCTTGGCGCTCTATGGCTACACCTTC
CASSLALYGYTF
>TRBD1|TRBJ1-5|TRBV29-1|14|.
TGCAGCGTTACCGGGACAGGGGTGGATCAGCCCCAGCATTTT
CSVTGTGVDQPQHF
>.|TRBJ2-3|TRBV5-1|12|.
TGCGCCAGCAGGCAGGACACAGATACGCAGTATTTT
CASRQDTDTQYF